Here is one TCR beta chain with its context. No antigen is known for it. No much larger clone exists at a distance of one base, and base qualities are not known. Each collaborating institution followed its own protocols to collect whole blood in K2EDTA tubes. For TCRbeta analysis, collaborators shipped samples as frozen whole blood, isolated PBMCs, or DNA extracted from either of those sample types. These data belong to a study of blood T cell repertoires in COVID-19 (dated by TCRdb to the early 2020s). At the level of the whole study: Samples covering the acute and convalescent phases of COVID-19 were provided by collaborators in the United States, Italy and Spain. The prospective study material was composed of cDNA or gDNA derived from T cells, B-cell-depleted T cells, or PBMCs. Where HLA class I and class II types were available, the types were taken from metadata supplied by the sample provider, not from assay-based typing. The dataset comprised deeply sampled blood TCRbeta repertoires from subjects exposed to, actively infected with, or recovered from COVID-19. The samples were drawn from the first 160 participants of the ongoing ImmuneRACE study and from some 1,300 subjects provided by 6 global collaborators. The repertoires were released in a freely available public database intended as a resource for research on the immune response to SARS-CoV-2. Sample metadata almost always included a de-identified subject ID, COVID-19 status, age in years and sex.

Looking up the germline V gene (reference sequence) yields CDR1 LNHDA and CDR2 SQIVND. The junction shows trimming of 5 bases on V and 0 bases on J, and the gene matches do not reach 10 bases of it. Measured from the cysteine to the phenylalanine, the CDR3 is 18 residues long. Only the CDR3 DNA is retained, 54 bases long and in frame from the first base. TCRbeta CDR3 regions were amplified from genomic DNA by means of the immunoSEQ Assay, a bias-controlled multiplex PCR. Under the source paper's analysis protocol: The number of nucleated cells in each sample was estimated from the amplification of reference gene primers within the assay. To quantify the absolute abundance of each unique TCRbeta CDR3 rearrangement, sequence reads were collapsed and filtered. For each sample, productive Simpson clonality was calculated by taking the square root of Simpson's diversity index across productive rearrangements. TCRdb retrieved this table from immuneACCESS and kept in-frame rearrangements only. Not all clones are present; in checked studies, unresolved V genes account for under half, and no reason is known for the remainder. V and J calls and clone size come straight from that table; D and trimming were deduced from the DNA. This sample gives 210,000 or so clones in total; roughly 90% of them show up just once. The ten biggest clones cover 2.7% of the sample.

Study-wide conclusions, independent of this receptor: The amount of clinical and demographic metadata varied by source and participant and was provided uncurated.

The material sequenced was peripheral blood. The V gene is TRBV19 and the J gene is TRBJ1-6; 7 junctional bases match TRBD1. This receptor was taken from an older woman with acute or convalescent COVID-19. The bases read TGTGCCAGTAGTCCCGGAGTGACAGGGAGCTCCTATAATTCACCCCTCCACTTT. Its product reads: CASSPGVTGSSYNSPLHF. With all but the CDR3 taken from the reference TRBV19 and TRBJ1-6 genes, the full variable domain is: DGGITQSPKYLFRKEGQNVTLSCEQNLNHDAMYWYRQDPGQGLRLIYYSQIVNDFQKGDIAEGYSVSREKKESFPLTVTSAQKNPTAFYLCASSPGVTGSSYNSPLHFGNGTRLTVT.